The 7 T cell receptor beta chains below all came from one sample that was sequenced in a study of blood T cell repertoires in COVID-19. TCRdb keeps only in-frame clones here, not all; method: immunoSEQ multiplex PCR. This table has around 170,000 clones, 84% appearing once. Specimen: PBMCs or T cells enriched from blood (not recorded which). These receptors originate from a man aged 45-65 years who had recovered from COVID-19.

This clone was seen once. CDR3 region: CASREVGGEPQHF. CDR3 nucleotide sequence: TGCGCCAGCAGAGAGGTGGGAGGGGAGCCCCAGCATTTT. The chain combines TRBV10-2 with TRBJ1-5; a possible D gene is TRBD1 (5 bases). The V and J ends lost 6 bases and 8 bases respectively, with 14 bases between them. The CDR3 spans 13 residues. Germline loops: CDR1 WSHSY, CDR2 SAAADI.

The rearrangement uses TRBV11-2 and TRBJ1-5; weak D call: TRBD1 (5 bases). V was pared by 0 bases and J by 6 bases, with 9 bases between. Germline V gene data show CDR1 as SGHAT and CDR2 as FQNNGV. CDR3 length: 14 amino acids. The CDR3 DNA sequence: TGTGCCAGCAGCTTAGATCGGGGGGGTCAGCCCCAGCATTTT. Protein: CASSLDRGGQPQHF.

The chain recombines TRBV7-3 with TRBJ1-1; D may be TRBD1 (5 bases). Trimming left V 1 base short and J 0 bases short, with 15 bases between. The CDR3 has 17 residues. Germline CDR1 SGHTA, CDR2 FQGTGA. In DNA form, the CDR3 reads TGTGCCAGCAGCTTAAAGGGCCCGGGGGTCATGAACACTGAAGCTTTCTTT. Encoded protein: CASSLKGPGVMNTEAFF.

The chain employs TRBV2 and TRBJ2-2; D uncertain. The length of the CDR3 is 14 residues. Germline V gives CDR1 SNHLY, CDR2 FYNNEI. The V and J ends lost 5 bases and 1 base respectively, with 8 bases between them. The CDR3 nucleotides are TGTGCCAGCAGTCCGACAATGAACACCGGGGAGCTGTTTTTT. Protein product: CASSPTMNTGELFF.

This clone has only one observation. The V and J genes are TRBV3-1 (or the pseudogene TRBV3-2) and TRBJ1-4; D ambiguous. This CDR3 contains 15 residues. CDR1 is LGHDT and CDR2 is YNNKEL in the germline V gene (reference sequence). The V gene lost 4 bases and the J gene lost 0 bases, with 9 bases spanning the gap. This CDR3 is CASSPGGPTNEKLFF. The CDR3 bases are TGTGCCAGCAGCCCAGGAGGCCCAACTAATGAAAAACTGTTTTTT.

The CDR3 sequence: CASSLAVNTEAFF. Here the CDR3 DNA reads TGTGCCAGCAGTCTGGCAGTGAACACTGAAGCTTTCTTT. The gene calls are TRBV6-6 and TRBJ1-1; D call uncertain. Germline CDR1 and CDR2: MNHNY and SVGAGI (reference sequence). This CDR3 region has 13 residues. The V and J ends lost 5 bases and 0 bases respectively, with 7 bases between them.

The V call is TRBV7-9, the J call TRBJ2-7; 8 bases line up with TRBD1. CDR3 length: 13 amino acids. J lost 4 bases, V lost 5 bases, and 4 bases had no gene match. Germline V gives CDR1 SEHNR, CDR2 FQNEAQ (reference sequence). The CDR3 coding sequence is TGTGCCAGCAGCCTGACAGGGGATTACGAGCAGTACTTC. Protein sequence: CASSLTGDYEQYF.